This TCR beta chain was sequenced for a study of graft-versus-host responses after intestinal transplantation. Broader study findings: Ileal or blood samples showed some GvH clones first, and such clones were also found in recipient marrow.

Here immunoSEQ multiplex PCR was the method, and the copy in TCRdb shows in-frame clones only, minus some. The sample lists 98,000 or so clones, around 88% seen once, with 1.4% in the top ten. The ends were cut back, 3 bases at V and 8 bases at J, with 20 bases in the middle. This CDR3 region has 16 residues. The germline gives CDR1 LNHNV, CDR2 YYDKDF (reference sequence). With regard to this clone: Antigen specificity is unknown.

The source is a human patient who received an intestinal transplant, so some T cells may come from the graft donor. The sample here was PBMCs, taken 255 days after intestinal transplant. This rearrangement joins TRBV15 to TRBJ2-4; TRBD1 or TRBD2 may be the D gene (5 bases each). CDR3 loop: CATSRDRDRQADIQYF. The CDR3 DNA reads TGTGCCACCAGCAGGGACCGGGACCGCCAAGCGGACATTCAGTACTTC.